These T cell receptor beta chains were read from a single sample in a study of blood T cell repertoires in COVID-19. Produced via immunoSEQ multiplex PCR; TCRdb's table is partial and in-frame only. This sample has 80,000 or so clones, with approximately 86% found just once. Sequencing was done on a sample of peripheral blood. These receptors all stem from an older woman with acute or convalescent COVID-19. CDR3s include the opening cysteine and the closing phenylalanine or tryptophan. The order of the fields is V gene, D gene, clone size, J gene, CDR3 DNA, CDR3 protein. The D gene is left open where the match is weak. Only part of the rows carry a size: once, few, many, or a class if the clone is expanded.

TRBV7-9,NA,NA,TRBJ1-4,TGTGCCAGCAGCTTTGGACAGACTGCAACTAATGAAAAACTGTTTTTT,CASSFGQTATNEKLFF
TRBV11-2,TRBD2,NA,TRBJ2-3,TGTGCCAGCAGCTCCTTCCGGACTAGCGATTTGGGAGATACGCAGTATTTT,CASSSFRTSDLGDTQYF
TRBV9,NA,once,TRBJ1-2,TGTGCCAGCAGCCTCAGAGGGGGTCGGTACACCTTC,CASSLRGGRYTF
TRBV19,NA,NA,TRBJ2-5,TGTGCCAGTACATCGGCAGGGAGGCCCCAAGAGACCCAGTACTTC,CASTSAGRPQETQYF
TRBV5-6,NA,NA,TRBJ2-7,TGTGCCAGCAGCTTGGGGCAGGGGTCCTACGAGCAGTACTTC,CASSLGQGSYEQYF
TRBV18,NA,NA,TRBJ1-1,TGTGCCAGCTCACCCTTTGACAGTGACGAAGCTTTCTTT,CASSPFDSDEAFF
TRBV20-1,NA,NA,TRBJ2-3,TGCAGTGCCCAGTCCTCAGATACGCAGTATTTT,CSAQSSDTQYF
TRBV5-1,TRBD1,NA,TRBJ2-4,TGCGCCAGCAGCTCAAGGACAGGGGAGGGAAACATTCAGTACTTC,CASSSRTGEGNIQYF
TRBV28,NA,NA,TRBJ2-1,TGTGCCAGCGGAGGACAGCCTTTGAATGAGCAGTTCTTC,CASGGQPLNEQFF
TRBV15,TRBD1,NA,TRBJ1-6,TGTGCCACCAGCAGAGACAGGGGGCTTTCACCCCTCCACTTT,CATSRDRGLSPLHF
TRBV4-2,NA,NA,TRBJ1-5,TGTGCCAGCAGACCCACGTCGGGCAATCAGCCCCAGCATTTT,CASRPTSGNQPQHF
TRBV7-2,NA,NA,TRBJ2-2,TGTGCCAGCAGCGGAGGGTTTGAAACCGGGGAGCTGTTTTTT,CASSGGFETGELFF
TRBV5-4,NA,NA,TRBJ2-7,TGTGCCAGCAGCTTGGGAGGGGGGGCGACCTACGAGCAGTACTTC,CASSLGGGATYEQYF
TRBV11-2,NA,NA,TRBJ2-7,TGTGCCAGCAGCTTGAGAGGGTCCCCTAGCTCCTACGAGCAGTACTTC,CASSLRGSPSSYEQYF
TRBV29-1,TRBD1,NA,TRBJ1-2,TGCAGCGTCCTATTCTTTGGGACAGGGTTTCGAGGAAATGGCTACACCTTC,CSVLFFGTGFRGNGYTF
TRBV6-5,TRBD1,NA,TRBJ2-7,TGTGCCAGCAGTTACACCCGGGACAGGGACTTCGAGCAGTACTTC,CASSYTRDRDFEQYF
TRBV6-2/TRBV6-3,TRBD1,NA,TRBJ2-4,TGTGCCAGCAGTTCCGGGCTTAGGACAGGGGCCTCTCTAGCCAAAAACATTCAGTACTTC,CASSSGLRTGASLAKNIQYF
TRBV27,TRBD1,NA,TRBJ2-6,TGTGCCAGCAGTCCCGACAGGGTTGGGGCCAACGTCCTGACTTTC,CASSPDRVGANVLTF
TRBV3-1/TRBV3-2,TRBD1,NA,TRBJ1-5,TGTGCCAGCAGCCATGGGACAGGGGCCCAGCCCCAGCATTTT,CASSHGTGAQPQHF
TRBV6-2/TRBV6-3,NA,NA,TRBJ2-1,TGTGCCAGCAGTTACCTTCGGGTTAACAATGAGCAGTTCTTC,CASSYLRVNNEQFF
TRBV3-1/TRBV3-2,NA,NA,TRBJ1-2,TGTGCCAGCAGCCGTGAAAACTACTTCAATGGCTACACCTTC,CASSRENYFNGYTF
TRBV6-5,NA,few,TRBJ2-7,TGTGCCAGTTTTAGGGAGTACCCCTACGAGCAGTACTTC,CASFREYPYEQYF
TRBV10-1,NA,NA,TRBJ1-1,TGCGCCAGCATGGTGCTACCGAACACTGAAGCTTTCTTT,CASMVLPNTEAFF
TRBV6-5,NA,NA,TRBJ1-2,TGTGCCAGCAGTTACTCGACGGCAGGGCAGGGCTACACCTTC,CASSYSTAGQGYTF
TRBV18,TRBD1,NA,TRBJ2-3,TGTGCCAGCTCACCACGGGGGACAGCCACAGATACGCAGTATTTT,CASSPRGTATDTQYF
TRBV28,NA,NA,TRBJ1-2,TGTGCCAGCAGTTTAAGGGGAGGTGGTGTCTATGGCTACACCTTC,CASSLRGGGVYGYTF
TRBV18,NA,NA,TRBJ1-1,TGTGCCAGCTCCCCAGACATGAACACTGAAGCTTTCTTT,CASSPDMNTEAFF
TRBV27,TRBD2,NA,TRBJ2-7,TGTGCCAGCAGTCCCCCCTCACTAGCGGTTTACGAGCAGTACTTC,CASSPPSLAVYEQYF
TRBV6-1,NA,NA,TRBJ2-7,TGTGCCAGCAGTGAACCACGACTAGTCACCTACGAGCAGTACTTC,CASSEPRLVTYEQYF
TRBV18,TRBD1,NA,TRBJ1-1,TGTGCCAGCTCTCGACTTACAGGGGGAGGGAACACTGAAGCTTTCTTT,CASSRLTGGGNTEAFF
TRBV2,NA,NA,TRBJ1-5,TGTGCCAGCAGCGAAGCTGCGGGGGTTGGCAATCAGCCCCAGCATTTT,CASSEAAGVGNQPQHF
TRBV24-1,TRBD1,NA,TRBJ1-6,TGTGCCACCAGTGATTTGCGGGACAGGGTGGATTCACCCCTCCACTTT,CATSDLRDRVDSPLHF
TRBV11-2,NA,NA,TRBJ1-4,TGTGCCAGCAGCTTTAGACAGGTCGGGGAAAAACTGTTTTTT,CASSFRQVGEKLFF
TRBV27,TRBD2,NA,TRBJ2-7,TGTGCCAGCAGTTTATACCCACTCGCGGGAGGGCCCAACGAGCAGTACTTC,CASSLYPLAGGPNEQYF
TRBV6-1,NA,NA,TRBJ2-1,TGTGCCAGCAGTGACCCCCCGAGGGATGAGCAGTTCTTC,CASSDPPRDEQFF
TRBV28,NA,NA,TRBJ2-3,TGTGCCAGCACCCTCAGGCCTAGCACAGATACGCAGTATTTT,CASTLRPSTDTQYF